This TCR beta chain comes out of a study of blood T cells in healthy people across ages. A remark on this clonotype: Sequence at one end of the junction differs from germline and may be a read error.

Together with a sample-barcoded 5' primer, a J-beta primer mix was included in a second PCR lasting about 7 to 11 cycles. TCRdb reprocessed the 5' RACE reads via MiXCR and lists one record per CDR3 protein. This table holds fewer than 800,000 distinct CDR3 sequences, less than 40% found once. Germline V gene sequence: CDR1 SEHNR, CDR2 FQNEAQ (reference sequence). This CDR3 has 18 amino acids. The source of this sequence is a woman of 80 years or more in good health. V gene TRBV7-9 combines with J gene TRBJ2-7; 7 bases fit TRBD1. Sample: blood. Written as DNA, the CDR3 is TGTGTCAGCAGCTTACAGCCAGGGGGACACCAAAGCTCCTACGAGCAGTACTTC. Translated, it gives CVSSLQPGGHQSSYEQYF.